The 27 T cell receptor beta chains listed next were all sequenced from one sample in a study of shared clonotypes between healthy human individuals. Assay: immunoSEQ multiplex PCR; the TCRdb copy retains only in-frame clones and omits some. The sample carries around 2.5 million clones, under 95% recorded once. The sample comprised naive CD4+ T cells from PBMCs. Subset denoted: CD45RA+ positively selected. The receptors were sampled from a man aged 18 to 29 in good health. Some clones in this sample may be carry-over from other donors' samples.

The chain couples TRBV2 to TRBJ2-1; maybe TRBD2 (6 bases). The V end was cut by 11 bases, the J end by 5 bases, with 16 bases between. The V gene's germline CDR1 is SNHLY and CDR2 FYNNEI. The CDR3 is 13 amino acids. CDR3 nucleotide sequence: TGTGCCGGCGGGGCTCTGAGGGACAATGAGCAGTTCTTC. Translating gives CAGGALRDNEQFF.

The CDR3 coding sequence is TGTGCCAGCAGTTTAGGTTCCCGTGGCTACACCTTC. Its protein product is CASSLGSRGYTF. This sequence joins TRBV28 and TRBJ1-2; D is unclear. Germline CDR1 reads MDHEN; CDR2 reads SYDVKM. The V gene lost 2 bases and the J gene lost 7 bases, with 8 bases spanning the gap. The CDR3 loop spans 12 amino acids.

The gene calls are TRBV7-8 and TRBJ1-2; D ambiguous. Germline V CDR1 and CDR2: SGHVS, FQNEAQ. The CDR3 runs to 13 residues. V lost 3 bases to trimming and J lost 8 bases, with 13 bases between them. The CDR3 here is CASSLALREGYTF. DNA of the CDR3: TGTGCCAGCAGCTTGGCCCTCCGCGAAGGCTACACCTTC.

This chain joins TRBV9 and TRBJ2-3, with a weak D call TRBD2 (6 bases). CDR3 size: 15 residues. The V and J ends lost 3 bases and 0 bases respectively, with 11 bases between them. CDR1 and CDR2 from the germline V gene are SGDLS and YYNGEE. Here the CDR3 DNA reads TGTGCCAGCAGCGAGTCAAGCGGGAGCACAGATACGCAGTATTTT. Amino acids: CASSESSGSTDTQYF.

The chain has TRBV11-1 and TRBJ2-1; D might be TRBD1 (6 bases). The CDR3 extends over 15 amino acids. Germline values: CDR1 SGHAT, CDR2 FQDESV (reference sequence). V lost 1 base and J lost 5, with 12 bases in between. CDR3 in DNA: TGTGCCAGCAGCTTAGGGGGGTACAGGGACAATGAGCAGTTCTTC. Translation: CASSLGGYRDNEQFF.

The chain has TRBV29-1 and TRBJ2-5, with 7 bases matching TRBD2. TRBJ2-7 matches the DNA end more closely, so the J call is doubtful. The CDR3 totals 15 residues. CDR1 is SQVTM and CDR2 is ANQGSEA in the germline V gene. The CDR3 spells CSVDPGTKGSYEQYF. In nucleotides, the CDR3 is TGCAGCGTCGACCCTGGGACTAAGGGATCCTACGAGCAGTACTTC.

The chain recombines TRBV7-2 with TRBJ2-7, with 8 bases aligning to TRBD2. V shed 5 bases, J shed 0 bases, and the junction held 3 bases outside the gene matches. Germline V gene sequence: CDR1 SGHTA, CDR2 FQGNSA. The CDR3 loop spans 14 amino acids. The CDR3 here is CASSKGLASYEQYF. In DNA form, the CDR3 reads TGTGCCAGCAGCAAAGGACTAGCCTCCTACGAGCAGTACTTC.

The chain carries TRBV30 and TRBJ2-3; 7 bases map to TRBD1. The CDR3 has 13 residues. After removal of 5 bases from V and 1 base from J, the junction contained 3 bases not matched to a gene. Per germline, CDR1 GTSNPN and CDR2 SVGIG (reference sequence). The CDR3 spells CAWHTGGTDTQYF. DNA of the CDR3: TGTGCCTGGCATACAGGGGGCACAGATACGCAGTATTTT.

The chain is built from TRBV7-8 and TRBJ2-1; 9 bases are shared with TRBD2. Per germline, CDR1 SGHVS and CDR2 FQNEAQ. Trimming removed 2 bases from V and 3 bases from J; junction bases left unmatched: 11. The CDR3 is made up of 18 amino acids. In DNA, the CDR3 is TGTGCCAGCAGCTTAAGGATGTCGACTAGCGGATACTACAATGAGCAGTTCTTC. Its protein is CASSLRMSTSGYYNEQFF.

The CDR3 DNA sequence: TGCGCCAGCAGCCAAGAAGCCGTCGGCGGGGACACTGAAGCTTTCTTT. This encodes CASSQEAVGGDTEAFF. This chain joins TRBV4-3 and TRBJ1-1; no firm D call. CDR3 size: 16 residues. V was pared by 0 bases and J by 3 bases, with 14 bases between. Germline V CDR1 and CDR2: LGHNA, YSLEER.

The chain combines TRBV5-1 with TRBJ2-7; 7 bases are shared with TRBD1. Germline assignment: CDR1 SGHRS and CDR2 YFSETQ. Unmatched junction bases numbered 7, after V lost 5 bases and J lost 2 bases. The CDR3 sequence is 14 residues long. In DNA form, the CDR3 reads TGCGCCAGCAGACAGGGGCCTATTACCTACGAGCAGTACTTC. Translation: CASRQGPITYEQYF.

The chain carries TRBV10-1 and TRBJ2-1; the D gene is possibly TRBD1 (6 bases). Germline V lookup: CDR1 WNHNN, CDR2 SYGVQD (reference sequence). Deletions cut 3 bases from V and 9 bases from J, with 18 bases between. This CDR3 has 15 residues. CDR3 sequence (DNA): TGCGCCAGCAGTGATCGAGCAGGGGTAGACAGTGAGCAGTTCTTC. This codes for CASSDRAGVDSEQFF.

This sequence joins TRBV6-5 and TRBJ1-2; no definite D call. The CDR3 contains 12 residues. V lost 7 bases, J lost 5 bases, and 11 bases lay in between. Germline V gene data show CDR1 as MNHEY and CDR2 as SVGAGI. The CDR3 nucleotides are TGTGCCAGCACGGACCCCCCATATGGCTACACCTTC. Amino acid sequence: CASTDPPYGYTF.

The gene calls are TRBV27 and TRBJ2-3; 7 nucleotides match TRBD2. Germline trimming cut 6 bases from V and 1 base from J; bases unmatched to any gene: 4. The CDR3 runs to 14 residues. The germline V gene has CDR1 MNHEY and CDR2 SMNVEV (reference sequence). CDR3 sequence (DNA): TGTGCCAGCAGGTTAGCGGGCCGCACAGATACGCAGTATTTT. This translates into CASRLAGRTDTQYF.

The V and J genes are TRBV11-3 and TRBJ2-7; 7 positions agree with TRBD1. This CDR3 has 13 amino acids. CDR1 and CDR2 from the germline V gene are SGHNT and YENEEA. The V segment lost 1 base and the J segment 6 bases; nucleotides outside the gene matches: 3. As DNA, the CDR3 is TGTGCCAGCAGCTTAGGGGACAGAATCGAGCAGTACTTC. Amino acids: CASSLGDRIEQYF. Full variable domain (remainder filled in from reference TRBV11-3 and TRBJ2-7): EAGVVQSPRYKIIEKKQPVAFWCNPISGHNTLYWYLQNLGQGPELLIRYENEEAVDDSQLPKDRFSAERLKGVDSTLKIQPAELGDSAVYLCASSLGDRIEQYFGPGTRLTVT.

This sequence joins TRBV4-2 and TRBJ1-5; D may be TRBD1 (5 bases). Deletions cut 0 bases from V and 0 bases from J, with 21 bases between. The CDR3 is made up of 20 amino acids. Germline V gene sequence: CDR1 LGHNA, CDR2 YNFKEQ. The CDR3 bases are TGTGCCAGCAGCCAAGATCAAAACCGGGGCGTCCTTTATAGCAATCAGCCCCAGCATTTT. Translation: CASSQDQNRGVLYSNQPQHF.

This clone has more than one count but fewer than ten. The chain links TRBV29-1 to TRBJ1-1, with no clear D. V dropped 6 bases and J dropped 1 base, with 15 bases sitting between them. CDR3 length equals 14 residues. Germline loops: CDR1 SQVTM, CDR2 ANQGSEA. CDR3 in DNA: TGCAGCGTGACCGCTCCTGAGGGGAACACTGAAGCTTTCTTT. This encodes CSVTAPEGNTEAFF.

The chain uses TRBV28 and TRBJ1-1, with 8 bases fitting TRBD1. V gave up 6 bases and J gave up 11 bases; unmatched junction bases: 8. The CDR3 is 12 amino acids. CDR1 is MDHEN, CDR2 SYDVKM, per germline. This CDR3 reads CASSMTGVRAFF. The CDR3 DNA sequence: TGTGCCAGCAGCATGACAGGGGTGAGGGCTTTCTTT. Supplemented by reference TRBV28 and TRBJ1-1, the full variable domain reads DVKVTQSSRYLVKRTGEKVFLECVQDMDHENMFWYRQDPGLGLRLIYFSYDVKMKEKGDIPEGYSVSREKKERFSLILESASTNQTSMYLCASSMTGVRAFFGQGTRLTVV.

The rearrangement joins TRBV6-5 to TRBJ2-7; TRBD1 might be the D (6 bases). Germline V gene sequence: CDR1 MNHEY, CDR2 SVGAGI. This CDR3 contains 10 residues. V was trimmed by 8 bases and J by 8 bases, leaving 10 bases between them. CDR3 coding DNA: TGTGCCAGCGGCAGGGGACAGCAGTACTTC. Residues: CASGRGQQYF.

This chain links TRBV6-5 with TRBJ2-3; maybe TRBD2 (5 bases). In germline, CDR1 is MNHEY, CDR2 SVGAGI. This CDR3 has 14 residues. Trimming cost V 4 bases and J 4 bases, with 12 bases left between them. CDR3 DNA sequence: TGTGCCAGCAGTTCACAACTAGTTGCAGATACGCAGTATTTT. As protein: CASSSQLVADTQYF.

The gene calls are TRBV7-2 and TRBJ2-7; TRBD2 matches at 8 bases. Germline CDR1 reads SGHTA; CDR2 reads FQGNSA. V shed 1 base and J 7 bases; nucleotides not matched to a gene: 9. The CDR3 is made up of 15 amino acids. CDR3 in amino acids: CASSLVGGGRMEQYF. DNA of the CDR3: TGTGCCAGCAGCTTAGTTGGAGGCGGGAGGATGGAGCAGTACTTC.

The CDR3 region is CASTLSGYNPRSAQPHF. The CDR3 region has the DNA TGTGCCAGCACTCTAAGTGGCTATAACCCGAGGTCAGCCCAACCCCATTTT. This chain uses TRBV28 with TRBJ1-5; no reliable D call. CDR1 is MDHEN and CDR2 is SYDVKM in the germline V gene. The ends were cut back, 7 bases at V and 16 bases at J, with 35 bases in the middle. There are 17 residues in the CDR3.

The rearrangement joins TRBV2 to TRBJ2-7; TRBD1 might be the D (5 bases). The V end lost 5 bases, the J end lost 3 bases, and 11 bases lay between the germline ends. The CDR3 is 13 residues long. Per germline, CDR1 SNHLY and CDR2 FYNNEI. In DNA form, the CDR3 reads TGTGCCAGCAGTCTCAGGGTCAACTACGAGCAGTACTTC. It is translated as CASSLRVNYEQYF.

The J gene is TRBJ2-5, the V gene TRBV30, with unresolved D. V shed 3 bases and J shed 5 bases, with 13 bases lying between them. CDR3 length: 13 amino acids. CDR1 is GTSNPN and CDR2 is SVGIG in the germline V gene (reference sequence). CDR3 sequence reads: CAWSQQGSETQYF. The CDR3 DNA sequence: TGTGCCTGGAGCCAACAAGGGTCGGAGACCCAGTACTTC.

This chain links TRBV5-6 with TRBJ2-3, with 10 bases fitting TRBD2. V lost 5 bases, J lost 5 bases, and 8 bases stayed unmatched. The CDR3 totals 15 residues. CDR1 is SGHDT and CDR2 is YYEEEE in the germline V gene. The CDR3 spells CASRPSGRGEDTQYF. CDR3 coding DNA: TGTGCCAGCAGACCTAGCGGGAGAGGAGAAGATACGCAGTATTTT.

The chain links TRBV28 to TRBJ1-2; 9 bases match TRBD1. The ends lost 8 bases at V and 7 bases at J; junction bases unmatched: 5. CDR3 length: 12 residues. The V gene's germline CDR1 is MDHEN and CDR2 SYDVKM. The CDR3 is CASGGQGRGYTF. For the CDR3, the DNA is TGTGCCAGCGGGGGACAGGGACGTGGCTACACCTTC.

The chain combines TRBV7-9 with TRBJ2-7, with 7 bases identical to TRBD1. Looked up from germline, CDR1 is SEHNR and CDR2 is FQNEAQ (reference sequence). V was pared by 5 bases and J by 6 bases, with 7 bases of the junction left unmatched. The CDR3 runs to 13 residues. The CDR3 DNA is TGTGCCAGCAGCCTACAGGGGCCGGGCGAGCAGTACTTC. Translation gives CASSLQGPGEQYF. The full variable domain, with the rest looked up from reference TRBV7-9 and TRBJ2-7, is DTGVSQNPRHKITKRGQNVTFRCDPISEHNRLYWYRQTLGQGPEFLTYFQNEAQLEKSRLLSDRFSAERPKGSFSTLEIQRTEQGDSAMYLCASSLQGPGEQYFGPGTRLTVT.